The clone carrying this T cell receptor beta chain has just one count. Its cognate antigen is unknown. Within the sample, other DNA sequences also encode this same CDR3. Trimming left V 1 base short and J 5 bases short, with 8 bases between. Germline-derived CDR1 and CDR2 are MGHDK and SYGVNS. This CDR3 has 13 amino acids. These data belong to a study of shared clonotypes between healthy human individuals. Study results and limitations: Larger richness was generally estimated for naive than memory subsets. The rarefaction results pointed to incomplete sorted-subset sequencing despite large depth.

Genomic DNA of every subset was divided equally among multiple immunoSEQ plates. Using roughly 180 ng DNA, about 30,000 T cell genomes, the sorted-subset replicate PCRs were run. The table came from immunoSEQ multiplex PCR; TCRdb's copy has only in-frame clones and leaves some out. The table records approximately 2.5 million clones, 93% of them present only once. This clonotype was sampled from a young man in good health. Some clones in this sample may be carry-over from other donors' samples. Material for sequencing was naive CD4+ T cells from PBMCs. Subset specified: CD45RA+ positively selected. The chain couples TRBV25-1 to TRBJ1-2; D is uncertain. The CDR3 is CASSELGGYGYTF. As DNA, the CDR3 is TGTGCCAGCAGTGAATTAGGTGGTTATGGCTACACCTTC.